A single sample gave rise to the 13 T cell receptor beta chains below, sequenced in a study of cytomegalovirus exposure and HLA in healthy donors (dated by TCRdb to about 2017). Library preparation was by the immunoSEQ multiplex PCR assay. For the multiplex PCR, a mixture combining 60 forward primers for TCR Vbeta segments and 13 reverse primers for TCR Jbeta segments was used. The clones in this table, taken by TCRdb from immuneACCESS, are in-frame only. Not every clone is retained; where verified, under half of the shortfall comes from an unresolved V gene, and the cause of the rest is unknown. The sample contains 200,000 to 250,000 clones, over 65% of them found a single time. 2.7% of the sample comes from the top ten. What was sequenced was PBMCs. Receptors originate from a woman in her sixties in good health and CMV-seropositive.

The genes are TRBV6-1 and TRBJ1-3; D gene uncertain. Germline values: CDR1 MNHNS, CDR2 SASEGT. The CDR3 has 14 residues. Trimming took 8 bases from V and 1 from J, leaving 12 bases between them. CDR3 amino acids: CASFTVLSGNTIYF. The CDR3 nucleotides are TGTGCCAGCTTTACAGTCCTATCTGGAAACACCATATATTTT.

V gene TRBV6-5 combines with J gene TRBJ1-1; 7 bases are a match to TRBD1. The J segment lost 5 bases and the V segment lost 5 bases, leaving 8 bases of the junction unmatched. CDR1 is MNHEY and CDR2 is SVGAGI in the germline V gene. The CDR3 extends over 14 amino acids. As DNA, the CDR3 is TGTGCCAGCAGTGCGACAGGGAAGGTGACTGAAGCTTTCTTT. Amino acid sequence: CASSATGKVTEAFF.

The chain employs TRBV5-1 and TRBJ2-1; tentatively, D is TRBD2 (5 bases). V lost 5 bases to trimming and J lost 9 bases, with 9 bases between them. This CDR3 has 11 residues. Germline assignment: CDR1 SGHRS and CDR2 YFSETQ. The CDR3 DNA sequence: TGCGCCAGCAGTACTAGGCGTGAGCAGTTCTTC. As protein: CASSTRREQFF.

V gene TRBV5-1 combines with J gene TRBJ1-3; TRBD1 is a possible D gene (5 bases). The CDR3 runs to 15 residues. Trimming left V 3 bases short and J 3 bases short, with 13 bases between. Per the germline V gene, CDR1 is SGHRS and CDR2 is YFSETQ. The CDR3 DNA sequence: TGCGCCAGCAGCTGGGGCAACGGGTATGGAAACACCATATATTTT. This encodes CASSWGNGYGNTIYF.

The rearrangement uses TRBV7-2 and TRBJ2-1; 11 bases match TRBD1. The J segment lost 5 bases and the V segment lost 2 bases, leaving 5 bases of the junction unmatched. The CDR3 has 16 residues. Germline values: CDR1 SGHTA, CDR2 FQGNSA. Written as DNA, the CDR3 is TGTGCCAGCAGCTTATTGGGACAGGGGGGTAACAATGAGCAGTTCTTC. Protein sequence: CASSLLGQGGNNEQFF. Variable domain in full (rest from reference TRBV7-2 and TRBJ2-1): GAGVSQSPSNKVTEKGKDVELRCDPISGHTALYWYRQSLGQGLEFLIYFQGNSAPDKSGLPSDRFSAERTGGSVSTLTIQRTQQEDSAVYLCASSLLGQGGNNEQFFGPGTRLTVL.

The CDR3 protein is CASSYVPRGTGELFF. In DNA, the CDR3 is TGTGCCAGCAGTTACGTACCTCGGGGCACCGGGGAGCTGTTTTTT. V is TRBV28 and J is TRBJ2-2, with TRBD2 as a possible D gene (5 bases). The CDR3 length is 15 residues. Per germline, CDR1 MDHEN and CDR2 SYDVKM. Deletions cut 4 bases from V and 4 bases from J, with 13 bases between.

V gene TRBV30 combines with J gene TRBJ1-2; a weak D match, TRBD1 (6 bases). The V end lost 7 bases, the J end lost 0 bases, and 12 bases lay between the germline ends. Looked up from germline, CDR1 is GTSNPN and CDR2 is SVGIG (reference sequence). This CDR3 has 13 amino acids. The CDR3 region is CALHRASNYGYTF. The CDR3 region has the DNA TGTGCCTTACACAGGGCATCTAACTATGGCTACACCTTC.

The chain combines TRBV5-4 with TRBJ1-4, with 7 nucleotides matching TRBD1. Germline V CDR1 and CDR2: SGHNT, YYREEE (reference sequence). The J segment lost 6 bases and the V segment lost 10 bases, leaving 9 bases of the junction unmatched. CDR3 size: 13 residues. CDR3 in DNA: TGTGCCTTTCGACAGGGCCTTGATGAAAAACTGTTTTTT. This encodes CAFRQGLDEKLFF.

The V gene is TRBV6-6, the J gene TRBJ2-7; TRBD1 matches 10 bases. The germline V gene has CDR1 MNHNY and CDR2 SVGAGI (reference sequence). V trimming: 5 bases; J trimming: 5 bases; junction bases outside the gene matches: 6. CDR3 size: 14 residues. The CDR3 DNA reads TGTGCCAGCAGTCCGGGACAGGGGAGGAACGAGCAGTACTTC. This codes for CASSPGQGRNEQYF.

The genes are TRBV5-1 and TRBJ2-1; 7 positions agree with TRBD1. This CDR3 is built from 16 residues. Germline CDR1 and CDR2: SGHRS and YFSETQ. V lost 0 bases and J lost 2; bases outside the gene matches: 5. CDR3 DNA: TGCGCCAGCAGCTTGGTTGAAGGGGGCACCTACAATGAGCAGTTCTTC. Its protein is CASSLVEGGTYNEQFF.

This clone has a handful of counts. This rearrangement joins TRBV7-3 to TRBJ2-1; 9 bases map to TRBD1. With 0 bases clipped from V and 8 bases from J, the junction kept 8 bases outside the gene matches. The CDR3 is 16 amino acids. The V gene's germline CDR1 is SGHTA and CDR2 FQGTGA. The CDR3 nucleotides are TGTGCCAGCAGCTTAACTCACTCGGACAGGGGCCATGAGCAGTTCTTC. Amino acid sequence: CASSLTHSDRGHEQFF.

A single count supports this clone. The chain couples TRBV10-3 to TRBJ2-7; TRBD2 might be the D (6 bases). The CDR3 loop spans 15 amino acids. The germline CDR1 and CDR2 sequences are ENHRY and SYGVKD. V was shortened by 0 bases and J by 2 bases, with 11 bases between the two germline ends. The CDR3 reads CAISESVGGPYEQYF. CDR3 DNA sequence: TGTGCCATCAGTGAGTCGGTCGGGGGACCCTACGAGCAGTACTTC.

The chain links TRBV28 to TRBJ1-2, with no clear D. The CDR3 has 14 amino acids. The germline V and J ends were trimmed by 7 bases and 2 bases, with 14 bases remaining between them. Germline CDR1 and CDR2: MDHEN and SYDVKM. The CDR3 loop is CASNFLQMNYGYTF. CDR3 DNA sequence: TGTGCCAGCAATTTCTTACAGATGAACTATGGCTACACCTTC.